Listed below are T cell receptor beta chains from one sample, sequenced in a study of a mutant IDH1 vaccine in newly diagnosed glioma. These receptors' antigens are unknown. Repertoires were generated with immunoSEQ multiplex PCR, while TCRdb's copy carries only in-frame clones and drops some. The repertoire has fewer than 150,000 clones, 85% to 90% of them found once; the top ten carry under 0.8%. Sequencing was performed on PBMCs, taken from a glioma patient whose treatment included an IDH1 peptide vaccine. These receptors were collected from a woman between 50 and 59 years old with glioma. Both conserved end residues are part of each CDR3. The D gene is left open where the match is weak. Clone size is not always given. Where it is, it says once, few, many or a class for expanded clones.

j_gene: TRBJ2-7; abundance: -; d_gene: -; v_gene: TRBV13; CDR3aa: CASSLRLGAEPYEQYF; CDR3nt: TGTGCCAGCAGCTTAAGATTGGGGGCGGAACCCTACGAGCAGTACTTC
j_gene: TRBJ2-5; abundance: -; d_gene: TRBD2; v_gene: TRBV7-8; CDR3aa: CASSAASGPYQETQYF; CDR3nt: TGTGCCAGCAGCGCCGCTAGCGGACCTTACCAAGAGACCCAGTACTTC
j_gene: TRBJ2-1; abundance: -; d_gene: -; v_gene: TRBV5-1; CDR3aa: CASSLVEGARYNEQFF; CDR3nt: TGCGCCAGCAGCTTGGTCGAGGGCGCGAGGTACAATGAGCAGTTCTTC
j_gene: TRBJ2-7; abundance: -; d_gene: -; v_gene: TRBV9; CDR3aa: CASSPPQGKGSSYEQYF; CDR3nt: TGTGCCAGCAGCCCTCCCCAGGGGAAGGGCTCCTCCTACGAGCAGTACTTC
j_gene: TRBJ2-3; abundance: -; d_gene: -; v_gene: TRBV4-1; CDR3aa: CASSQEVAADTQYF; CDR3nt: TGCGCCAGCAGCCAAGAAGTAGCAGCAGATACGCAGTATTTT
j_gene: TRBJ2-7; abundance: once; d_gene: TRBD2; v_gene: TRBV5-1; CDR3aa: CASSLVPGGGYEQYF; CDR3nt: TGCGCCAGCAGCTTGGTACCGGGAGGAGGCTACGAGCAGTACTTC
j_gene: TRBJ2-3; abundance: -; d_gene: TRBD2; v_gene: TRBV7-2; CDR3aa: CASSPVGGYTDTQYF; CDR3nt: TGTGCCAGCAGCCCCGTGGGGGGGTACACAGATACGCAGTATTTT
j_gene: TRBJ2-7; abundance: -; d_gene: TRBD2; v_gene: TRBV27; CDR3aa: CASSLMGGSYEQYF; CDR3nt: TGTGCCAGCAGTTTGATGGGAGGGTCCTACGAGCAGTACTTC
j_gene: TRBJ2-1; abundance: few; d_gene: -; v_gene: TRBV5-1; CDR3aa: CANTTVGINEQFF; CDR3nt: TGCGCCAACACGACAGTAGGGATTAATGAGCAGTTCTTC
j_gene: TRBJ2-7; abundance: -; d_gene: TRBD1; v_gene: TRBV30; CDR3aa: CAWEAGTAYEQYF; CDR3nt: TGTGCCTGGGAAGCCGGGACAGCATACGAGCAGTACTTC
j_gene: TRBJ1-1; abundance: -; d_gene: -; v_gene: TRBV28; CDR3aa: CASSLIAPWGTEAFF; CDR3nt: TGTGCCAGCAGTCTCATCGCCCCGTGGGGCACTGAAGCTTTCTTT
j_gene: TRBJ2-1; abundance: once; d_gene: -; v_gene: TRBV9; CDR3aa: CASSVDLIKQFF; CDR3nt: TGTGCCAGCAGCGTAGACCTTATAAAGCAGTTCTTC
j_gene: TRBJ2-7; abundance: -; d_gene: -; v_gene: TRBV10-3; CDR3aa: CATSGLAGSYEQYF; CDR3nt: TGTGCCACAAGTGGCCTGGCGGGGTCCTACGAGCAGTACTTC
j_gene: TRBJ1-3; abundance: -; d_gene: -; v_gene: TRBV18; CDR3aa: CASSPPETANSGNTIYF; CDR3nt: TGTGCCAGCTCACCACCGGAAACGGCAAACTCTGGAAACACCATATATTTT
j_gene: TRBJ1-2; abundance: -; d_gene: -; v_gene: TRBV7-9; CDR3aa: CASSLAGEDGYTF; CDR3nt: TGTGCCAGCAGCTTGGCAGGGGAGGATGGCTACACCTTC
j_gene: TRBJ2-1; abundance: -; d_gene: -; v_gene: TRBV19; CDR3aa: CASSIDKYNEQFF; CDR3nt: TGTGCCAGTAGTATAGATAAATACAATGAGCAGTTCTTC
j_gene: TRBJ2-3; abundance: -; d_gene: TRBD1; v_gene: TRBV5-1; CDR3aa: CASGDDRGADTQYF; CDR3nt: TGCGCCAGCGGAGACGACAGGGGGGCAGATACGCAGTATTTT
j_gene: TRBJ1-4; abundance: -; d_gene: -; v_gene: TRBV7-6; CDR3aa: CASSSHNVGGELFF; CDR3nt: TGTGCCAGCAGCTCCCATAACGTAGGGGGGGAACTGTTTTTT
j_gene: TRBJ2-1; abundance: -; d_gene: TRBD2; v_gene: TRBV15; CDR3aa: CATSDLAGESLDEQFF; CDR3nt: TGTGCCACCAGCGATTTAGCGGGAGAATCCCTCGATGAGCAGTTCTTC
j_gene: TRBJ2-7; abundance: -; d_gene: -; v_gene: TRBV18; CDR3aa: CASSPGAGRAYEQYF; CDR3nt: TGTGCCAGCTCACCCGGGGCGGGCAGGGCCTACGAGCAGTACTTC